The clone carrying this T cell receptor (beta chain) has more than one count but fewer than ten. This entry belongs to a study of response to subunit inactivated influenza vaccine. TCRdb ran MiXCR on the RT-PCR reads and lists one entry per CDR3 protein. Altogether about 520,000 distinct CDR3 sequences are present, about 25% being singletons, with the ten largest covering 1.5% to 2%. The CDR3 has 15 amino acids. The V gene end was trimmed by 7 bases and the J gene end by 0 bases; junction bases not matched to a gene: 8. The TCR originated in a man aged 50 or older who received an inactivated influenza vaccine. Sequencing was performed on CD4+ T cells sorted from PBMCs, taken 5 to 6 days after vaccination. The V and J genes are TRBV12-3 or TRBV12-4 and TRBJ1-1, with 7 bases that match TRBD1. DNA of the CDR3: TGTGCCAGCATCCTAACAGGGGCCATGAACACTGAAGCTTTCTTT. Amino acid sequence: CASILTGAMNTEAFF.